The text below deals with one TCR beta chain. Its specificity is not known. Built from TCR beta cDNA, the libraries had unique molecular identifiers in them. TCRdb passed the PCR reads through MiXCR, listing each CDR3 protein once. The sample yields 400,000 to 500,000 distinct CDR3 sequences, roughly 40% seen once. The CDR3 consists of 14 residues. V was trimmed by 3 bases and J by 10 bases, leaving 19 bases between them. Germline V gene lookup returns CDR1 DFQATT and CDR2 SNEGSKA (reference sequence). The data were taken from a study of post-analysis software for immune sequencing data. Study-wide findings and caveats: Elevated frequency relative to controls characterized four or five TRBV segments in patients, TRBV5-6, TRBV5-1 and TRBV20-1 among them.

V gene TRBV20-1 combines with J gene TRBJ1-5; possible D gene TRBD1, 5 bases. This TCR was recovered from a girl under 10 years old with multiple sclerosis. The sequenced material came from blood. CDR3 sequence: CSAREGQGVKPQHF. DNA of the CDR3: TGCAGTGCTAGGGAAGGGCAGGGTGTGAAACCCCAGCATTTT.